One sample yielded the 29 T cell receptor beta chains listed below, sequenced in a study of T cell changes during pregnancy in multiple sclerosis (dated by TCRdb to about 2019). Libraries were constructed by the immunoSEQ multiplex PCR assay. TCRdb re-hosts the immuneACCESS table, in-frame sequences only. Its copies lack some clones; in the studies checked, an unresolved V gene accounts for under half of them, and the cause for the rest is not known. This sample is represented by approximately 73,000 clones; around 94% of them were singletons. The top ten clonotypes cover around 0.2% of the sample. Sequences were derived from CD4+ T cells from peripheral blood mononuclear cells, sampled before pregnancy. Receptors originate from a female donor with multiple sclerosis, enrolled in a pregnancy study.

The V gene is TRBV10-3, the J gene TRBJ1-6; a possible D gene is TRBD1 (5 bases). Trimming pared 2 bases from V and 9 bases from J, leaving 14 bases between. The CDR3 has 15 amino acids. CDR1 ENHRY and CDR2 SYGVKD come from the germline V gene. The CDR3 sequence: CAISEGRDGGSPLHF. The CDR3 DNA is TGTGCCATCAGTGAGGGTAGAGACGGGGGTTCACCCCTCCACTTT.

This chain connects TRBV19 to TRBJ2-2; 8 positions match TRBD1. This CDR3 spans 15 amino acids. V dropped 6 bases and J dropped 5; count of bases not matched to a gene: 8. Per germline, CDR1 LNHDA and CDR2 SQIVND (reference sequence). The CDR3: CASRPQGARTGELFF. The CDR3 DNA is TGTGCCAGTAGGCCCCAGGGGGCGAGAACCGGGGAGCTGTTTTTT.

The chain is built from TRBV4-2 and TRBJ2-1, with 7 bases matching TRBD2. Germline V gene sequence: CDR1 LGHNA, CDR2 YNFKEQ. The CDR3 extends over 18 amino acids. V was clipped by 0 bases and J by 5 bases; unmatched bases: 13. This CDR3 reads CASSQDLGGGRADNEQFF. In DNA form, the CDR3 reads TGTGCCAGCAGCCAAGATCTGGGGGGTGGGAGGGCCGACAATGAGCAGTTCTTC.

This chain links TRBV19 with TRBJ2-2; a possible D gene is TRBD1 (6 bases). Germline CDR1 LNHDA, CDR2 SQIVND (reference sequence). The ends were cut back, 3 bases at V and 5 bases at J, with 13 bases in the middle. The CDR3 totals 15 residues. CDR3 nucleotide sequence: TGTGCCAGTAGTATCCCAGGGGTTGGGACCGGGGAGCTGTTTTTT. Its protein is CASSIPGVGTGELFF.

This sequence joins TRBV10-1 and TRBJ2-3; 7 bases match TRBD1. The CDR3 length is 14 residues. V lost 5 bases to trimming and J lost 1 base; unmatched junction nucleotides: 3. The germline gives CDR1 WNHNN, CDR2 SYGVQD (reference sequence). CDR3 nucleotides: TGCGCCAGCAGTAGACAGGGCCGCACAGATACGCAGTATTTT. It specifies CASSRQGRTDTQYF.

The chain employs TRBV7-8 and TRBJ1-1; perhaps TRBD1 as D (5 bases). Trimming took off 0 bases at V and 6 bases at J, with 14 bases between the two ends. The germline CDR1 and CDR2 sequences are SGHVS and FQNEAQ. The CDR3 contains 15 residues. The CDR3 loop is CASSLAAFRASEAFF. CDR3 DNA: TGTGCCAGCAGCTTAGCGGCGTTCAGGGCCTCTGAAGCTTTCTTT.

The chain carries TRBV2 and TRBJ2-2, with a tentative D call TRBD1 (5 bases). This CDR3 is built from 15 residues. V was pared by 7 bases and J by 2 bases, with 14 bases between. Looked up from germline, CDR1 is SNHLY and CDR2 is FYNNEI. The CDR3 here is CASKRGMGNTGELFF. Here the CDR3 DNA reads TGTGCCAGCAAAAGGGGTATGGGAAACACCGGGGAGCTGTTTTTT.

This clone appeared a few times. CDR3 residues: CASSSNGGTEAFF. CDR3 sequence (DNA): TGTGCCAGCAGCTCGAACGGGGGCACTGAAGCTTTCTTT. The chain links TRBV4-2 to TRBJ1-1; perhaps TRBD1 as D (5 bases). The CDR3 is 13 amino acids. V was cut by 5 bases and J by 4 bases, with 11 bases left in between. Germline V lookup: CDR1 LGHNA, CDR2 YNFKEQ.

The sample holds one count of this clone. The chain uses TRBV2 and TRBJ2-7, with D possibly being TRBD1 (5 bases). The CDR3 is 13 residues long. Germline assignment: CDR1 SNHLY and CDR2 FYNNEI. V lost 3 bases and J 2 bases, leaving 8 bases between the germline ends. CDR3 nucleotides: TGTGCCAGCAGTGAGACAGTCCCCTACGAGCAGTACTTC. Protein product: CASSETVPYEQYF.

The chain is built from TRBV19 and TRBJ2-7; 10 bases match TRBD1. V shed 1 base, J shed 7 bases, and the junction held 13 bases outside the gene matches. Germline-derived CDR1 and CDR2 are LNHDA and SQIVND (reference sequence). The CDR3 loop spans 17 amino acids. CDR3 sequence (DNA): TGTGCCAGTAGTATAGGTTCTGGGACAGGGGTAGTCGCGGAGCAGTACTTC. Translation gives CASSIGSGTGVVAEQYF.

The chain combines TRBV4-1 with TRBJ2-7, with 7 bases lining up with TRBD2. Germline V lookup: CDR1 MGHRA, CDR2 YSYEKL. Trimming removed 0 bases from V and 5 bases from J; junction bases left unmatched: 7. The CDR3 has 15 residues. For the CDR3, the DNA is TGCGCCAGCAGCCAAGAGGAGCGGGGTATCCACGAGCAGTACTTC. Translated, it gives CASSQEERGIHEQYF.

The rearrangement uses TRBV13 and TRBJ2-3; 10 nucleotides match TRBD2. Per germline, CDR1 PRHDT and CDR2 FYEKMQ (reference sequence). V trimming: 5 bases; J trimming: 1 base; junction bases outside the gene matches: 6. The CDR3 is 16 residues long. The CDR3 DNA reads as TGTGCCAGCAGCCCTAGGGGGACTAGCGGCACAGATACGCAGTATTTT. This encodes CASSPRGTSGTDTQYF.

This CDR3 reads CASSLLAGAHEQYF. The CDR3 DNA follows: TGTGCCAGCAGCTTATTAGCGGGAGCACACGAGCAGTACTTC. This chain uses TRBV7-2 with TRBJ2-7; 9 positions match TRBD2. CDR1 is SGHTA, CDR2 FQGNSA, per germline. The V segment lost 2 bases and the J segment 5 bases; nucleotides outside the gene matches: 4. CDR3 length: 14 amino acids. Supplemented by reference TRBV7-2 and TRBJ2-7, the full variable domain reads GAGVSQSPSNKVTEKGKDVELRCDPISGHTALYWYRQSLGQGLEFLIYFQGNSAPDKSGLPSDRFSAERTGGSVSTLTIQRTQQEDSAVYLCASSLLAGAHEQYFGPGTRLTVT.

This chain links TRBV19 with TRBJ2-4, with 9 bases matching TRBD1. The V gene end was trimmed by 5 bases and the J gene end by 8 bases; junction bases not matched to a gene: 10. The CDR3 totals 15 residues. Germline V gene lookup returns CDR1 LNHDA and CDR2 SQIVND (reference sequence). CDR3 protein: CASSRTGTGQDIQYF. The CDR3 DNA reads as TGTGCCAGTAGTCGAACCGGGACAGGGCAAGACATTCAGTACTTC.

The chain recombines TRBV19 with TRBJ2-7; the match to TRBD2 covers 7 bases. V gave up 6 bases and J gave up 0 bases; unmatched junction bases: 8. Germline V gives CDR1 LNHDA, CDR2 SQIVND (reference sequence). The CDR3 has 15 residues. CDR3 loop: CASSHPRGDSYEQYF. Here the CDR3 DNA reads TGTGCCAGTAGCCATCCCCGGGGGGACTCCTACGAGCAGTACTTC.

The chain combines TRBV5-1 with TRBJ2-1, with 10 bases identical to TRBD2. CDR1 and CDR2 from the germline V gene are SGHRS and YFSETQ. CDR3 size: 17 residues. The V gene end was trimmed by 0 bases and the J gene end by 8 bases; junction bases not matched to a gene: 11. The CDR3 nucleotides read TGCGCCAGCAGCTTGGGGGGGGTGAGGCTAGCGGGAGATGAGCAGTTCTTC. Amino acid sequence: CASSLGGVRLAGDEQFF.

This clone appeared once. The CDR3 DNA reads TGTGCCAGCAGTGCCCGGACAGGGCTTTGGAATGAGCAGTTCTTC. It yields the protein CASSARTGLWNEQFF. The rearrangement joins TRBV28 to TRBJ2-1; 8 nucleotides align to TRBD1. In germline, CDR1 is MDHEN, CDR2 SYDVKM. Germline trimming cut 5 bases from V and 7 bases from J; bases unmatched to any gene: 10. This CDR3 is built from 15 residues.

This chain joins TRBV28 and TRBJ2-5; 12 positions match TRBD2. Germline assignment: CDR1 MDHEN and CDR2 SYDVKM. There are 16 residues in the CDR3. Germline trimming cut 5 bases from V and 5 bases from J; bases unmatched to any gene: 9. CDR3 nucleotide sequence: TGTGCCAGCAGTACCCCTTGGACTAGCGGGACGGAGACCCAGTACTTC. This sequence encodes CASSTPWTSGTETQYF.

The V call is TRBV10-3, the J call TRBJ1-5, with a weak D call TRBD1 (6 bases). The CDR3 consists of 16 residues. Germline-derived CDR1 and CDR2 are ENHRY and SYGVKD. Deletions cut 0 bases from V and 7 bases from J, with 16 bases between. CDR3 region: CAISESGTGSYQPQHF. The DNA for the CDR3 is TGTGCCATCAGTGAGTCAGGAACAGGGTCGTACCAGCCCCAGCATTTT.

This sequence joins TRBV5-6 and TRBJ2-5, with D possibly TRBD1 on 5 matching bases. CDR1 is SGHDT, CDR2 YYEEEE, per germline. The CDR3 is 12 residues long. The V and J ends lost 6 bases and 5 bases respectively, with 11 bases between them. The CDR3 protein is CASTQVGETQYF. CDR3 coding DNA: TGTGCCAGCACACAGGTGGGCGAGACCCAGTACTTC. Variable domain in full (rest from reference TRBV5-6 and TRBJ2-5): DAGVTQSPTHLIKTRGQQVTLRCSPKSGHDTVSWYQQALGQGPQFIFQYYEEEERQRGNFPDRFSGHQFPNYSSELNVNALLLGDSALYLCASTQVGETQYFGPGTRLLVL.

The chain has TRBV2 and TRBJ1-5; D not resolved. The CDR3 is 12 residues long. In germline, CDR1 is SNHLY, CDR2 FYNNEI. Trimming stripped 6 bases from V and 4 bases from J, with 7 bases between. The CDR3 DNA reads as TGTGCCAGCAGACGAGGGAATCAGCCCCAGCATTTT. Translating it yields CASRRGNQPQHF.

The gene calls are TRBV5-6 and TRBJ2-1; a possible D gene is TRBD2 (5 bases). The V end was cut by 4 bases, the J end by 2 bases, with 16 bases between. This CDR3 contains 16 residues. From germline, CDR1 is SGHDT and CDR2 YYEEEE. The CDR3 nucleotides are TGTGCCAGCAGCCAGGAGGCTCTTACGGCCTACAATGAGCAGTTCTTC. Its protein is CASSQEALTAYNEQFF.

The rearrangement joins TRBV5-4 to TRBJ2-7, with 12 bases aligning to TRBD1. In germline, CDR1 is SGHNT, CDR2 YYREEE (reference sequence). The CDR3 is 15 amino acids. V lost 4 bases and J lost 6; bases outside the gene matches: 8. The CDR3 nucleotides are TGTGCCAGCAGCCGCGGGGGACAGGGGGCCGCCGAGCAGTACTTC. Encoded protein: CASSRGGQGAAEQYF.

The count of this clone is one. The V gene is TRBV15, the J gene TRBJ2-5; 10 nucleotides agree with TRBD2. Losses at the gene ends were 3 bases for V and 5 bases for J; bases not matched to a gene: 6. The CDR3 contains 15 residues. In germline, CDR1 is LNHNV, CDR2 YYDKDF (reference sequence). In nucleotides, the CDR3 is TGTGCCACCAGCAGGCCTAGCGGGAGCGGTGAGACCCAGTACTTC. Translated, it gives CATSRPSGSGETQYF.

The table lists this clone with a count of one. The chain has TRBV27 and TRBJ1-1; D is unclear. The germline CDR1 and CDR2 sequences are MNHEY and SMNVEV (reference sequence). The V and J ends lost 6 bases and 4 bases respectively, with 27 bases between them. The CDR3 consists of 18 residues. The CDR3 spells CASSHSGPQNPEGTEAFF. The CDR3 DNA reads TGTGCCAGCAGCCACTCCGGACCACAGAACCCCGAGGGCACTGAAGCTTTCTTT.

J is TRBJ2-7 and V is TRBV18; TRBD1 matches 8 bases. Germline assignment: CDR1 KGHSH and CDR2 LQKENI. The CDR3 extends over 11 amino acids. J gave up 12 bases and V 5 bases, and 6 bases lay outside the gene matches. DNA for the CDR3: TGTGCCAGCTCATTCCGGGACAGGTGGTACTTC. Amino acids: CASSFRDRWYF. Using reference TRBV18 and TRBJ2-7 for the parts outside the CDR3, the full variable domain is NAGVMQNPRHLVRRRGQEARLRCSPMKGHSHVYWYRQLPEEGLKFMVYLQKENIIDESGMPKERFSAEFPKEGPSILRIQQVVRGDSAAYFCASSFRDRWYFGPGTRLTVT.

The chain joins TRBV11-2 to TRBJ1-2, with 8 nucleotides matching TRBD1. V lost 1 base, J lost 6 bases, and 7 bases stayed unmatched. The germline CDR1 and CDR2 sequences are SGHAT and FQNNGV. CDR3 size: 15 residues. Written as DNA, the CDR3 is TGTGCCAGCAGCTTAGGTTCAGGGGGCGTGGATGGCTACACCTTC. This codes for CASSLGSGGVDGYTF.

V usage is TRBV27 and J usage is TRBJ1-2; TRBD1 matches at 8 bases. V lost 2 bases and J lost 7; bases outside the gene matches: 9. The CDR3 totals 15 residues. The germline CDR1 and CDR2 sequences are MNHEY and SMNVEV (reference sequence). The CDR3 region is CASSLGPQGAGGYTF. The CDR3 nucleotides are TGTGCCAGCAGTTTAGGTCCCCAGGGGGCTGGTGGCTACACCTTC.

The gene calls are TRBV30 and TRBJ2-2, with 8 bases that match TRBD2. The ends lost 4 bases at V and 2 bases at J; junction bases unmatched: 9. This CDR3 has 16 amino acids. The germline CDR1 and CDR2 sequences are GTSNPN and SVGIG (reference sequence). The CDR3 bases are TGTGCCTGGATCAGCAACGGGAGGGCCAACACCGGGGAGCTGTTTTTT. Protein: CAWISNGRANTGELFF. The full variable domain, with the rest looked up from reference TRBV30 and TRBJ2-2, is SQTIHQWPATLVQPVGSPLSLECTVEGTSNPNLYWYRQAAGRGLQLLFYSVGIGQISSEVPQNLSASRPQDRQFILSSKKLLLSDSGFYLCAWISNGRANTGELFFGEGSRLTVL.